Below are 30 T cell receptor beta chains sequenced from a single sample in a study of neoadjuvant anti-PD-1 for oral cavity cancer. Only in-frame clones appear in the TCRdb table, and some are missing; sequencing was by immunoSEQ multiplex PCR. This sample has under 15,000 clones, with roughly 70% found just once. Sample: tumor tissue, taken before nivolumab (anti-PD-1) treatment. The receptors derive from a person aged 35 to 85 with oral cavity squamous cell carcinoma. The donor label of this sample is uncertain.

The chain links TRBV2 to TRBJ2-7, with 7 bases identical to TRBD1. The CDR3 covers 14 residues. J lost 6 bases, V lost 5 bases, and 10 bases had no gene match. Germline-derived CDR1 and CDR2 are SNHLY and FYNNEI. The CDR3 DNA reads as TGTGCCAGCAGTCGGACAGGCCCAGGTCGCGAGCAGTACTTC. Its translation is CASSRTGPGREQYF. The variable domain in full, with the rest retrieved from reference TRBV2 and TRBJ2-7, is EPEVTQTPSHQVTQMGQEVILRCVPISNHLYFYWYRQILGQKVEFLVSFYNNEISEKSEIFDDQFSVERPDGSNFTLKIRSTKLEDSAMYFCASSRTGPGREQYFGPGTRLTVT.

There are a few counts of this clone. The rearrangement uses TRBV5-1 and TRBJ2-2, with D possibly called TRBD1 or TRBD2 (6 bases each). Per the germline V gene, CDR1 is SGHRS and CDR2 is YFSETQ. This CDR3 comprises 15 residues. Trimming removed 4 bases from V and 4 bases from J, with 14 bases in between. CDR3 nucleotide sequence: TGCGCCAGCAGCCCTGGGGGGCCCAGCACCGGGGAGCTGTTTTTT. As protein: CASSPGGPSTGELFF.

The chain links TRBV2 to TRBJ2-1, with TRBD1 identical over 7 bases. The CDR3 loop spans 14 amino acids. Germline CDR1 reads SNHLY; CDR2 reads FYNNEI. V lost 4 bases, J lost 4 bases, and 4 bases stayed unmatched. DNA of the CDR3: TGTGCCAGCAGTGTGACAGGGCAATACAATGAGCAGTTCTTC. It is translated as CASSVTGQYNEQFF. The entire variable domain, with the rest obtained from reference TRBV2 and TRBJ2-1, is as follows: EPEVTQTPSHQVTQMGQEVILRCVPISNHLYFYWYRQILGQKVEFLVSFYNNEISEKSEIFDDQFSVERPDGSNFTLKIRSTKLEDSAMYFCASSVTGQYNEQFFGPGTRLTVL.

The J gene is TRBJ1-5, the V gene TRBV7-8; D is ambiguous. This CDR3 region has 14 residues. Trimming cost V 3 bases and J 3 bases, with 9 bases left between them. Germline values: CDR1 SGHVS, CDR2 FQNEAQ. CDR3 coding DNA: TGTGCCAGCAGCTTGGGTCGTACCAATCAGCCCCAGCATTTT. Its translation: CASSLGRTNQPQHF.

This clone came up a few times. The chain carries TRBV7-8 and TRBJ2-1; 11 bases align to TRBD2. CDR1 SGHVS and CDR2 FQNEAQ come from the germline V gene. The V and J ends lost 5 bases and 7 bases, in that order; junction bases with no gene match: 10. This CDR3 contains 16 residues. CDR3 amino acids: CASSTRPGTSGNEQFF. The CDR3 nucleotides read TGTGCCAGCAGCACCCGACCGGGGACTAGCGGTAATGAGCAGTTCTTC.

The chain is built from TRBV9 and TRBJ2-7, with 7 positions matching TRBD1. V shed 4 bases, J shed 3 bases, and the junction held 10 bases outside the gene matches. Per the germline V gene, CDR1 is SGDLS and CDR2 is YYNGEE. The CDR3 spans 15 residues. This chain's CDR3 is CASSPYMDRNYEQYF. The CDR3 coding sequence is TGTGCCAGCAGCCCATATATGGACAGGAACTACGAGCAGTACTTC.

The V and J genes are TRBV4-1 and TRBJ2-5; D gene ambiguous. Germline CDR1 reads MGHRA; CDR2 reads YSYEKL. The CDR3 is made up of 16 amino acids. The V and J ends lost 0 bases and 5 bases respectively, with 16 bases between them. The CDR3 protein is CASSQEGPTARETQYF. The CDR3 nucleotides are TGCGCCAGCAGCCAAGAAGGGCCGACGGCTCGGGAGACCCAGTACTTC.

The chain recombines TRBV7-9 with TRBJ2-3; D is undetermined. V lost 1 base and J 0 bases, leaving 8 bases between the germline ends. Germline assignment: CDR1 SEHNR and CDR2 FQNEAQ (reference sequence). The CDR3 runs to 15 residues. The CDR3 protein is CASSLGWASTDTQYF. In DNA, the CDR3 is TGTGCCAGCAGCTTAGGGTGGGCCAGCACAGATACGCAGTATTTT.

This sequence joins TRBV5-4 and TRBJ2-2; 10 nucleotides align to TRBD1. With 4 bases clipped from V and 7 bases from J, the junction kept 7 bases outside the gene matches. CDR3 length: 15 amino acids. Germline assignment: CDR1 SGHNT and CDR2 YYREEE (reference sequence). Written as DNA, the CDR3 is TGTGCCAGCAGCGAGGGACAGGGGAACTTCGGGGAGCTGTTTTTT. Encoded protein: CASSEGQGNFGELFF.

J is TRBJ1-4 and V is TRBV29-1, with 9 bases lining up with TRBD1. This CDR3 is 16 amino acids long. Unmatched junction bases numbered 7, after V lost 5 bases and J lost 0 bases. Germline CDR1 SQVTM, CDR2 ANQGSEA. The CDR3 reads CSVIGGQGATNEKLFF. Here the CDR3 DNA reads TGCAGCGTTATAGGGGGACAGGGCGCAACTAATGAAAAACTGTTTTTT.

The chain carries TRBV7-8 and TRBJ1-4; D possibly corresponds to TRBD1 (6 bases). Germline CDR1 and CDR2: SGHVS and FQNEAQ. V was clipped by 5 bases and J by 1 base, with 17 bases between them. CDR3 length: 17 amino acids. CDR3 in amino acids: CASSTTSGAITNEKLFF. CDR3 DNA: TGTGCCAGCAGCACAACTTCAGGGGCCATAACTAATGAAAAACTGTTTTTT.

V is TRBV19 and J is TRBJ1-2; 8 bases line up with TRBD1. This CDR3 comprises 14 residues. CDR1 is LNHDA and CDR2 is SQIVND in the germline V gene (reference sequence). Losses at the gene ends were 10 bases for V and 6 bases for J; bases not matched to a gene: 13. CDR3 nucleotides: TGTGCCACCACGGACAGGGATCATGTACATGGCTACACCTTC. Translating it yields CATTDRDHVHGYTF.

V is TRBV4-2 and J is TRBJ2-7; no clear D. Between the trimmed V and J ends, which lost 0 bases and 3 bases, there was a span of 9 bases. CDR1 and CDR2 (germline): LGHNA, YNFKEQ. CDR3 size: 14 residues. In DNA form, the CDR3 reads TGTGCCAGCAGCCAAGAAGGGAACAACTACGAGCAGTACTTC. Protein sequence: CASSQEGNNYEQYF.

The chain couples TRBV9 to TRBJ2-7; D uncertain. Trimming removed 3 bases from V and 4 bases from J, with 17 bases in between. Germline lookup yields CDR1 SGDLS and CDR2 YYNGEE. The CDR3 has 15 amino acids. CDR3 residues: CASSAHSGPSYEQYF. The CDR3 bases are TGTGCCAGCAGCGCACACTCCGGGCCCTCGTACGAGCAGTACTTC.

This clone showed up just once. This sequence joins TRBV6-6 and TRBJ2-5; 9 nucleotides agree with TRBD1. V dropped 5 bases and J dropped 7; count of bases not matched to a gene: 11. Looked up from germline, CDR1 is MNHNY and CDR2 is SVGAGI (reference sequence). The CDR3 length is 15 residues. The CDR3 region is CASSPPGTGTGTQYF. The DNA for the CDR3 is TGTGCCAGCAGTCCACCCGGGACAGGGACGGGGACCCAGTACTTC.

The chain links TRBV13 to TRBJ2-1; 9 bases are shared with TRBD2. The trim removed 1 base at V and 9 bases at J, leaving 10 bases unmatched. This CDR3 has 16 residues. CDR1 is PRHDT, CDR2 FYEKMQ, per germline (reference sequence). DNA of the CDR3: TGTGCCAGCAGCTTAGTTAGGCGGGAGGGCCGGATTGAGCAGTTCTTC. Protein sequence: CASSLVRREGRIEQFF.

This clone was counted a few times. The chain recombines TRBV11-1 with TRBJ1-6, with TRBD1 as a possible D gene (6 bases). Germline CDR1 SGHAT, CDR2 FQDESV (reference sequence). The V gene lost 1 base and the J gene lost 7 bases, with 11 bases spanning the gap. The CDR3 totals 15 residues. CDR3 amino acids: CASSLDPRGNSPLHF. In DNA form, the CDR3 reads TGTGCCAGCAGCTTAGATCCCAGGGGAAATTCACCCCTCCACTTT.

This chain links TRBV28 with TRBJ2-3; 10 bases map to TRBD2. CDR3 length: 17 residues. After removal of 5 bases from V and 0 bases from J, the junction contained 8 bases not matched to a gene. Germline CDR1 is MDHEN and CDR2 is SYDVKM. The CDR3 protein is CASSPPTSGLSTDTQYF. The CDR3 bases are TGTGCCAGCAGTCCCCCGACTAGCGGGCTTAGCACAGATACGCAGTATTTT.

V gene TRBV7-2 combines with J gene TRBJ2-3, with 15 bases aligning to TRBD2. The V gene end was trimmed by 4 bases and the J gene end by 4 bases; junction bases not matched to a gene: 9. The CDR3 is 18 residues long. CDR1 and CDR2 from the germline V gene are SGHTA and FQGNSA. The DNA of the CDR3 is TGTGCCAGCAGCTACCTCCGGACTAGCGGGGGGGCGTCAGATACGCAGTATTTT. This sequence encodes CASSYLRTSGGASDTQYF.

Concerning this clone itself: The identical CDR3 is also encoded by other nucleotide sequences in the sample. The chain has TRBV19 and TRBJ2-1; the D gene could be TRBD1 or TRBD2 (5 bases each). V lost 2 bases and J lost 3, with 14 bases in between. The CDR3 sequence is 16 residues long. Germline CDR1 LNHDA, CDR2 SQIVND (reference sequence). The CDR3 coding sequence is TGTGCCAGTAGTATACCCCGGGACCTATACTACAATGAGCAGTTCTTC. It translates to CASSIPRDLYYNEQFF.

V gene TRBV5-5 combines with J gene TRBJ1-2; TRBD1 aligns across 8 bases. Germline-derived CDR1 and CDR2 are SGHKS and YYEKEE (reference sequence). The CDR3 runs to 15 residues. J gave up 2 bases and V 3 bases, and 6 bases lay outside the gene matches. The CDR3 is CASSSRQGNNYGYTF. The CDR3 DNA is TGTGCCAGCAGCTCGCGACAGGGGAACAACTATGGCTACACCTTC.

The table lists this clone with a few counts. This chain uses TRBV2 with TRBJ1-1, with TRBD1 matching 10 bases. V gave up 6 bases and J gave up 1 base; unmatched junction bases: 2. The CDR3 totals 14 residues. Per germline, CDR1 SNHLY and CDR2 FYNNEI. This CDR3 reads CASRDRGGNTEAFF. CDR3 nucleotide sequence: TGTGCCAGCAGGGACAGGGGGGGGAACACTGAAGCTTTCTTT. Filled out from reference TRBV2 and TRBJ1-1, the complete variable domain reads EPEVTQTPSHQVTQMGQEVILRCVPISNHLYFYWYRQILGQKVEFLVSFYNNEISEKSEIFDDQFSVERPDGSNFTLKIRSTKLEDSAMYFCASRDRGGNTEAFFGQGTRLTVV.

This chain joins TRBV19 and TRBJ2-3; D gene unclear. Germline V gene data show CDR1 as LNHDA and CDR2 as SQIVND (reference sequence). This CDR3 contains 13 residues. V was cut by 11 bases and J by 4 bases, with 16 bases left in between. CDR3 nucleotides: TGTGCCGTGGCTAGGCCGCCGTCAGATACGCAGTATTTT. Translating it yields CAVARPPSDTQYF. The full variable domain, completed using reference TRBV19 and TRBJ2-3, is DGGITQSPKYLFRKEGQNVTLSCEQNLNHDAMYWYRQDPGQGLRLIYYSQIVNDFQKGDIAEGYSVSREKKESFPLTVTSAQKNPTAFYLCAVARPPSDTQYFGPGTRLTVL.

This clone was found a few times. The CDR3, as DNA: TGTGCCAGCAGCGTAGAGCAAGATACGCAGTATTTT. It yields the protein CASSVEQDTQYF. The genes are TRBV9 and TRBJ2-3; D remains ambiguous. The CDR3 is made up of 12 amino acids. Trimming stripped 0 bases from V and 5 bases from J, with 4 bases between. Germline CDR1 reads SGDLS; CDR2 reads YYNGEE.

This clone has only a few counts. As DNA, the CDR3 is TGTGCCAGCAGTAGGAGTGGGGTCGAAGCTTTCTTT. Translated, it gives CASSRSGVEAFF. The V and J genes are TRBV6-1 and TRBJ1-1; D not certain. V lost 5 bases and J 8 bases, leaving 12 bases between the germline ends. Germline V gene data show CDR1 as MNHNS and CDR2 as SASEGT. The CDR3 is made up of 12 amino acids.

The CDR3 is CASSASPSGGAVGELFF. The CDR3 DNA sequence: TGTGCCAGCAGTGCCAGCCCGTCCGGGGGGGCGGTCGGGGAGCTGTTTTTT. The chain recombines TRBV27 with TRBJ2-2, with TRBD2 matching 8 bases. Germline CDR1 and CDR2: MNHEY and SMNVEV (reference sequence). CDR3 length equals 17 residues. V trimming: 5 bases; J trimming: 7 bases; junction bases outside the gene matches: 15.

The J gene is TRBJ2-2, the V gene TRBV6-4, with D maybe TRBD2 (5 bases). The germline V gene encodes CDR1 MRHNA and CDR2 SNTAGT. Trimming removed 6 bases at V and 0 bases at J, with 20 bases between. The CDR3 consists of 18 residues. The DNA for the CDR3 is TGTGCCAGCAGCCAACTTATCAGCGGCCCTACGAACACCGGGGAGCTGTTTTTT. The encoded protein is CASSQLISGPTNTGELFF.

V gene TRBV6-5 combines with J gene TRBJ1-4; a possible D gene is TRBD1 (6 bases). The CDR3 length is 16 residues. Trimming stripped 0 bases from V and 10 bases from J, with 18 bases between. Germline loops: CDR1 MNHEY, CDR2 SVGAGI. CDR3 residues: CASSYSWTVGSGKLFF. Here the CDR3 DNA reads TGTGCCAGCAGTTACTCGTGGACAGTTGGCTCCGGAAAACTGTTTTTT.

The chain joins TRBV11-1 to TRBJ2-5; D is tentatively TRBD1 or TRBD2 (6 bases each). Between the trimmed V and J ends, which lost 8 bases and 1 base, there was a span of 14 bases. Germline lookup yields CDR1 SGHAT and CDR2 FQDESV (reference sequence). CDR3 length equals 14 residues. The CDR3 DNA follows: TGTGCCAGCTCCCCCTCGGGGGCCCAAGAGACCCAGTACTTC. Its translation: CASSPSGAQETQYF.

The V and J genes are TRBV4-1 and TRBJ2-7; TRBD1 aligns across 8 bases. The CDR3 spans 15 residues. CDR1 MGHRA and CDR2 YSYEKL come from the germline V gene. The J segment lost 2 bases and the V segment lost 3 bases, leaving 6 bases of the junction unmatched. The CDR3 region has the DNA TGCGCCAGCAGCCACCCAGGGGGCACGGCCTACGAGCAGTACTTC. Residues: CASSHPGGTAYEQYF.